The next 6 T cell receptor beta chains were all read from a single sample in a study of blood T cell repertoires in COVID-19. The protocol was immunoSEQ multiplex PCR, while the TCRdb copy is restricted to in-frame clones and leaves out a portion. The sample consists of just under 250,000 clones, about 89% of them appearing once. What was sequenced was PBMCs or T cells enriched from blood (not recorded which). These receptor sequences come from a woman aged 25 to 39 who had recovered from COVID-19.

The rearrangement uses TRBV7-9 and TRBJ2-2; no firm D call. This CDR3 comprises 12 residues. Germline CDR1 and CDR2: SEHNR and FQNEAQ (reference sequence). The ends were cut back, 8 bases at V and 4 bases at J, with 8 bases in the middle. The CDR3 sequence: CASGPSTGELFF. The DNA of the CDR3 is TGTGCCAGCGGGCCCTCCACCGGGGAGCTGTTTTTT.

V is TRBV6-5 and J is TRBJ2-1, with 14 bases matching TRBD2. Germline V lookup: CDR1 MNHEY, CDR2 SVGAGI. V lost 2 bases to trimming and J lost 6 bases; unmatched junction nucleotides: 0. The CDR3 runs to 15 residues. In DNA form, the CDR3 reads TGTGCCAGCAGTTACGGGACTAGCGGGAGCAATGAGCAGTTCTTC. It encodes CASSYGTSGSNEQFF.

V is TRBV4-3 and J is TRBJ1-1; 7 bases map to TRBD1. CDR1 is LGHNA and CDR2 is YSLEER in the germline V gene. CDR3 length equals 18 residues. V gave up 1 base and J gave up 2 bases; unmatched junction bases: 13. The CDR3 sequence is CASSQGLHQTGFNTEAFF. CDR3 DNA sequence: TGCGCCAGCAGCCAAGGTCTTCACCAGACAGGGTTCAACACTGAAGCTTTCTTT.

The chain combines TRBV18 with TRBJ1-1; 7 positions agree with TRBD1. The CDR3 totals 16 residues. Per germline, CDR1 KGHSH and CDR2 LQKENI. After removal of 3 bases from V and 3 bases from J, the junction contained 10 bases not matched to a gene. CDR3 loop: CASSPGRQGRHTEAFF. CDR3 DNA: TGTGCCAGCTCACCCGGACGACAGGGACGCCACACTGAAGCTTTCTTT.

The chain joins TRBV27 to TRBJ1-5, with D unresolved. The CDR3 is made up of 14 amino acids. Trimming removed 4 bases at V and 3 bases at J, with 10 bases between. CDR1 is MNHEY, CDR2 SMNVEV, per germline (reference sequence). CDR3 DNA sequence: TGTGCCAGCAGTTCGAGGGCTGACAATCAGCCCCAGCATTTT. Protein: CASSSRADNQPQHF.

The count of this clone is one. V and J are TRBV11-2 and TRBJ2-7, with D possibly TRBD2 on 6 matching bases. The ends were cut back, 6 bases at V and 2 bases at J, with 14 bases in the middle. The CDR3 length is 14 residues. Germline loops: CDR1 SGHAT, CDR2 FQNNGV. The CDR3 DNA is TGTGCCAGCAGTGGGGACTGGGGGGCCTACGAGCAGTACTTC. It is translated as CASSGDWGAYEQYF. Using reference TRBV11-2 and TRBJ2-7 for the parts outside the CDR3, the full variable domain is EAGVAQSPRYKIIEKRQSVAFWCNPISGHATLYWYQQILGQGPKLLIQFQNNGVVDDSQLPKDRFSAERLKGVDSTLKIQPAKLEDSAVYLCASSGDWGAYEQYFGPGTRLTVT.